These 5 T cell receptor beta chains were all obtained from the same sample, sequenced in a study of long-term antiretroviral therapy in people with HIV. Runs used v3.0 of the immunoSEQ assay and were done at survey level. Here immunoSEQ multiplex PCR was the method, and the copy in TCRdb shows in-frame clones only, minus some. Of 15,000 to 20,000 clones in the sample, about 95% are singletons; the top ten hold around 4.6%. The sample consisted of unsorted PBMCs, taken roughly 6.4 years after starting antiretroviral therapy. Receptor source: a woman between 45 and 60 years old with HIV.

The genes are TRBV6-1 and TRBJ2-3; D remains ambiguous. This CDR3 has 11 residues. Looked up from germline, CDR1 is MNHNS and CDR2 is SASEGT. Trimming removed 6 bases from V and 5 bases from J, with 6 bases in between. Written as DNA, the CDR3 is TGTGCCAGCAGGGGTGGAGATACGCAGTATTTT. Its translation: CASRGGDTQYF.

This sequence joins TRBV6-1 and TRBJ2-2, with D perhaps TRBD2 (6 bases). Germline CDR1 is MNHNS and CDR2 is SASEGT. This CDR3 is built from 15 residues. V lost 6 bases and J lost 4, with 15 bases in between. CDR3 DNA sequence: TGTGCCAGCAGAGAACTAGCTTCGGGCACCGGGGAGCTGTTTTTT. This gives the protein CASRELASGTGELFF.

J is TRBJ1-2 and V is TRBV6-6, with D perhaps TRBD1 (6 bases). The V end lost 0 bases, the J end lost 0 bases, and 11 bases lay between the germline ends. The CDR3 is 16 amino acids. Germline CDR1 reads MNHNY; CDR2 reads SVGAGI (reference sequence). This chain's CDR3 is CASSYSQGTPNYGYTF. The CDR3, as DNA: TGTGCCAGCAGTTACTCCCAAGGGACACCTAACTATGGCTACACCTTC.

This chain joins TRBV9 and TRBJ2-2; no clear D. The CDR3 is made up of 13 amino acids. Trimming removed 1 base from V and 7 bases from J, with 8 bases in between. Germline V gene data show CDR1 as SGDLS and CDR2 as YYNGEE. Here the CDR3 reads CASSVPPSGELFF. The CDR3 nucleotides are TGTGCCAGCAGCGTACCCCCTAGCGGGGAGCTGTTTTTT.

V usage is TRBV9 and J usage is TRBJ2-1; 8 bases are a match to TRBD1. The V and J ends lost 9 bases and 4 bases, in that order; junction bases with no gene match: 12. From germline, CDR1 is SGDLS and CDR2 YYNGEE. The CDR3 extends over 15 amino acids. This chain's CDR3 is CANTSPGQEYNEQFF. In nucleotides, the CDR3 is TGTGCCAACACCTCTCCGGGACAGGAGTACAATGAGCAGTTCTTC.